The clone carrying this T cell receptor (beta chain) occurred a few times. Time point described: newly diagnosed GD, antithyroid drugs for less than 3 months. Generation of the TCR library employed RNA extracted from PBMCs. The collection involved drawing around 8.5 milliliters of peripheral blood into EDTA tubes. From germline, CDR1 is SEHNR and CDR2 FQNEAQ (reference sequence). With 3 bases removed from V and 3 bases from J, the gap between germline ends came to 21 bases. The CDR3 consists of 17 residues. This record comes from a study of regulatory T cells in long-lasting Graves disease. Library construction for TCR beta used iRepertoire HTBI primers and Arm-PCR of CDR3 regions. TCRdb re-derived calls from the multiplex PCR reads in MiXCR, one entry per CDR3 protein. The table has about 320,000 distinct CDR3 sequences, 18% seen once.

The chain combines TRBV7-9 with TRBJ2-7; TRBD1 might be the D (6 bases). This TCR came from a female donor with Graves disease. This sample comprised peripheral blood mononuclear cells (PBMCs), obtained at new diagnosis, from a patient treated with antithyroid drugs. The CDR3 sequence is CASSFIAPTARGYEQYF. CDR3 DNA: TGTGCCAGCAGCTTTATAGCGCCGACCGCCAGGGGCTACGAGCAGTACTTC.